Below, one T cell receptor beta chain is given with its context. Germline V gene lookup returns CDR1 LGHNA and CDR2 YSLEER. Germline trimming cut 0 bases from V and 7 bases from J; bases unmatched to any gene: 15. The length of the CDR3 is 19 residues. Assay: immunoSEQ multiplex PCR; the TCRdb copy retains only in-frame clones and omits some. Of some 700,000 clones listed, approximately 83% are singletons. This entry comes from a study of shared T cell receptors in the human thymus. This sample was shared with a second study, whose subject was human thymus T cells. That source reports: Resections obtained during corrective heart surgery supplied the thymus tissue.

The V gene is TRBV4-3, the J gene TRBJ1-6; 7 nucleotides match TRBD1. Material: thymocytes. The receptor was derived from a girl in the first two years of life with a congenital heart defect. For the CDR3, the DNA is TGCGCCAGCAGCCAAGAGTCCCCTGGTACGTGCAGGGGGAATTCACCCCTCCACTTT. This sequence encodes CASSQESPGTCRGNSPLHF.